Listed here are 14 T cell receptor beta chains from one sample, sequenced in a study of blood T cell repertoires in COVID-19. The method was immunoSEQ multiplex PCR; TCRdb's version includes in-frame clones alone and lacks a portion of them. In the table there are more than 95,000 clones, 90% of which are singletons. Material for sequencing was peripheral blood. These receptors all stem from a human donor with active COVID-19. The donor label of this sample is uncertain.

The V and J genes are TRBV1 and TRBJ1-2. TRBV1 is a pseudogene segment. CDR3 size: 15 residues. The CDR3 region is CTSSQAKEEVDGYTF. In nucleotides, the CDR3 is TGCACCAGCAGCCAAGCGAAGGAAGAGGTGGATGGCTACACCTTC.

This chain joins TRBV7-8 and TRBJ1-1; tentative D call: TRBD1 (6 bases). Germline V gene data show CDR1 as SGHVS and CDR2 as FQNEAQ. The CDR3 is 15 residues long. V lost 3 bases, J lost 7 bases, and 18 bases lay in between. Here the CDR3 reads CASSFARGQPYEAFF. The CDR3 bases are TGTGCCAGCAGCTTCGCCCGCGGACAGCCCTATGAAGCTTTCTTT.

This chain links TRBV6-5 with TRBJ1-2; D perhaps matches TRBD1 (5 bases). CDR1 and CDR2 (germline): MNHEY, SVGAGI. CDR3 length equals 13 residues. The V end lost 5 bases, the J end lost 4 bases, and 11 bases lay between the germline ends. The CDR3 DNA sequence: TGTGCCAGCAGTCCCAGAAGGGGCTATGGCTACACCTTC. This gives the protein CASSPRRGYGYTF.

The chain joins TRBV28 to TRBJ1-4; D is unclear. Trimming left V 5 bases short and J 5 bases short, with 15 bases between. Germline CDR1 and CDR2: MDHEN and SYDVKM. The CDR3 is made up of 15 amino acids. CDR3 amino acids: CASSASGLINEKLFF. CDR3 sequence (DNA): TGTGCCAGCAGTGCGAGCGGGCTGATAAATGAAAAACTGTTTTTT.

This clone came up a few times. The J gene is TRBJ2-1, the V gene TRBV6-4, with D possibly being TRBD2 (5 bases). Trimming took 2 bases from V and 6 from J, leaving 11 bases between them. The CDR3 is 14 amino acids. The germline CDR1 and CDR2 sequences are MRHNA and SNTAGT. CDR3 nucleotides: TGTGCCAGCAGTGACCCTAGCCGAGGCAATGAGCAGTTCTTC. It translates to CASSDPSRGNEQFF.

The chain couples TRBV4-1 to TRBJ1-5, with 8 bases identical to TRBD1. The CDR3 has 16 amino acids. In germline, CDR1 is MGHRA, CDR2 YSYEKL. The V and J ends lost 1 base and 5 bases, in that order; junction bases with no gene match: 7. The CDR3 loop is CASSQVGQGFDQPQHF. The CDR3 nucleotides read TGCGCCAGCAGCCAAGTAGGACAGGGTTTTGATCAGCCCCAGCATTTT.

The gene calls are TRBV12-3 or TRBV12-4 and TRBJ1-2; no firm D call. The CDR3 is made up of 12 amino acids. V dropped 5 bases and J dropped 2 bases, with 6 bases sitting between them. Here the CDR3 reads CASSPRNYGYTF. Here the CDR3 DNA reads TGTGCCAGCAGTCCCCGGAACTATGGCTACACCTTC.

This chain joins TRBV30 and TRBJ1-3; tentatively, D is TRBD1 (5 bases). The CDR3 contains 15 residues. Between the trimmed V and J ends, which lost 3 bases and 0 bases, there was a span of 12 bases. In germline, CDR1 is GTSNPN, CDR2 SVGIG (reference sequence). In nucleotides, the CDR3 is TGTGCCTGGAGATCGGGACTGAACTCTGGAAACACCATATATTTT. The encoded protein is CAWRSGLNSGNTIYF. Filled out from reference TRBV30 and TRBJ1-3, the complete variable domain reads SQTIHQWPATLVQPVGSPLSLECTVEGTSNPNLYWYRQAAGRGLQLLFYSVGIGQISSEVPQNLSASRPQDRQFILSSKKLLLSDSGFYLCAWRSGLNSGNTIYFGEGSWLTVV.

V gene TRBV12-3 or TRBV12-4 combines with J gene TRBJ1-1; maybe TRBD1 (5 bases). The CDR3 extends over 13 amino acids. The V end was cut by 3 bases, the J end by 2 bases, with 7 bases between. The CDR3 sequence: CASSFRGNTEAFF. The CDR3, as DNA: TGTGCCAGCAGTTTTAGGGGAAACACTGAAGCTTTCTTT.

The chain carries TRBV10-2 and TRBJ2-3; 12 bases are a match to TRBD2. Trimming cost V 6 bases and J 2 bases; bases outside gene matches: 3. The CDR3 loop spans 15 amino acids. Germline V lookup: CDR1 WSHSY, CDR2 SAAADI. CDR3 coding DNA: TGCGCCAGCAGACTAGCGGGGGGCCCCACAGATACGCAGTATTTT. It encodes CASRLAGGPTDTQYF.

CDR3 sequence reads: CSVGTLRGSGDTQYF. CDR3 nucleotide sequence: TGCAGCGTTGGGACCTTACGGGGTTCAGGAGATACGCAGTATTTT. This chain joins TRBV29-1 and TRBJ2-3, with a possible D match to TRBD2 (5 bases). This CDR3 is built from 15 residues. V was shortened by 4 bases and J by 5 bases, with 19 bases between the two germline ends. Per the germline V gene, CDR1 is SQVTM and CDR2 is ANQGSEA.

The V gene is TRBV4-3, the J gene TRBJ1-1, with D hard to call. The V end lost 4 bases, the J end lost 0 bases, and 6 bases lay between the germline ends. The germline V gene has CDR1 LGHNA and CDR2 YSLEER. The CDR3 consists of 13 residues. The CDR3 DNA is TGCGCCAGCAGCCCCTTCTTGAACACTGAAGCTTTCTTT. Translated: CASSPFLNTEAFF.

V usage is TRBV29-1 and J usage is TRBJ2-7, with 9 nucleotides matching TRBD1. CDR3 length: 14 residues. V lost 5 bases to trimming and J lost 2 bases; unmatched junction nucleotides: 7. In germline, CDR1 is SQVTM, CDR2 ANQGSEA. The CDR3 DNA reads TGCAGCGTTATTTTGGACAGGGGTACCTACGAGCAGTACTTC. It yields the protein CSVILDRGTYEQYF.

Concerning this clone: The junction departs from germline at one end; a sequencing error may be responsible. The genes are TRBV7-7 and TRBJ2-5; D call uncertain. The CDR3 covers 16 residues. In germline, CDR1 is SSHAT, CDR2 FNYEAQ (reference sequence). The CDR3 protein is CASSRASRLAFETQYF. CDR3 nucleotides: TGTGCTAGCAGCCGAGCCTCCAGGCTGGCTTTTGAGACCCAGTACTTC.